What follows is one T cell receptor beta chain and its context. This entry belongs to a study of blood T cell repertoires in COVID-19. TCRdb's copy holds only in-frame clones and misses some; the assay was immunoSEQ multiplex PCR. The data show about 150,000 clones, with 75% to 90% seen just once and 4.8% held by the top ten. The CDR3 extends over 15 amino acids. Germline V gene lookup returns CDR1 SNHLY and CDR2 FYNNEI. The V and J ends lost 6 bases and 9 bases respectively, with 23 bases between them. This chain uses TRBV2 with TRBJ2-5; weak D call: TRBD1 (6 bases). The specimen sequenced was peripheral blood. The clonotype comes from a human donor in a cohort sampled during active COVID-19. The CDR3 loop is CASRGLGQSSGAQYF. The CDR3 DNA follows: TGTGCCAGCAGGGGGCTAGGACAGTCGTCTGGGGCCCAGTACTTC.